These 15 T cell receptor beta chains were sequenced from one sample in a study of blood T cells in healthy people across ages. Primed by a sample-barcoded 5' primer and a J-beta primer mix, a second PCR proceeded for roughly 6 to 12 cycles. TCRdb recomputed calls from the 5' RACE reads with MiXCR, one row per CDR3 protein. Of about 1 million distinct CDR3 sequences detected, 20% to 25% appear once; the ten largest clones hold around 0.7%. In addition, the sample was reused for a study of T cells of mothers and their children.

Sequencing was performed on blood. The receptors originated from a girl aged 2 to 9 in good health.

In its sample, this clonotype was seen once. V is TRBV7-2 and J is TRBJ1-6; TRBD1 aligns across 9 bases. The CDR3 sequence is 15 residues long. V lost 2 bases, J lost 8 bases, and 4 bases stayed unmatched. Germline V gene lookup returns CDR1 SGHTA and CDR2 FQGNSA. The CDR3 DNA reads as TGTGCCAGCAGCTTAATGGGACAGGGATATTCACCCCTCCACTTT. As protein: CASSLMGQGYSPLHF.

In the case of this clonotype: One junction end disagrees with the germline gene, perhaps due to a read error. CDR3 nucleotides: TGCAGCGTCACCCCGGGGGATCCCACAGATGCGCAGTATTTT. It codes for CSVTPGDPTDAQYF. The gene calls are TRBV29-1 and TRBJ2-3; D is possibly TRBD2 (6 bases). The CDR3 extends over 14 amino acids. Per germline, CDR1 SQVTM and CDR2 ANQGSEA.

The chain is built from TRBV10-3 and TRBJ2-5; D is possibly TRBD1 (5 bases). CDR1 and CDR2 from the germline V gene are ENHRY and SYGVKD. Between the trimmed V and J ends, which lost 8 bases and 0 bases, there was a span of 16 bases. This CDR3 is built from 15 residues. The CDR3 is CAISEARADQETQYF. The CDR3 DNA is TGTGCCATCTCCGAGGCCAGGGCGGACCAAGAGACCCAGTACTTC.

This clonotype was picked up a small number of times. The chain has TRBV11-1 and TRBJ2-5, with 13 bases identical to TRBD2. Matching the DNA end better, TRBJ2-7 makes the J call doubtful. The CDR3 length is 20 residues. The germline V gene encodes CDR1 SGHAT and CDR2 FQDESV (reference sequence). CDR3 loop: CASSPREGLAGPLASYEQYF. CDR3 DNA sequence: TGTGCCAGCAGCCCAAGGGAGGGACTAGCGGGACCCCTTGCTTCCTACGAGCAGTACTTC.

The CDR3 loop is CATTGTGRAEAFF. For the CDR3, the DNA is TGTGCCACGACTGGGACCGGGCGCGCTGAAGCTTTCTTT. This chain links TRBV12-3 or TRBV12-4 with TRBJ1-1; the D gene is possibly TRBD1 (5 bases). This CDR3 contains 13 residues. The V end lost 10 bases, the J end lost 6 bases, and 18 bases lay between the germline ends.

The chain joins TRBV20-1 to TRBJ2-7; a weak D match, TRBD1 (6 bases). CDR3 length: 13 amino acids. Trimming cost V 6 bases and J 6 bases, with 18 bases left between them. The germline V gene encodes CDR1 DFQATT and CDR2 SNEGSKA (reference sequence). CDR3 bases: TGCAGTGCACGAGGCAGGGGAACGGGCGAGCAGTACTTC. This sequence encodes CSARGRGTGEQYF.

The chain uses TRBV7-9 and TRBJ2-1, with TRBD2 matching 12 bases. The CDR3 totals 16 residues. Germline V gene lookup returns CDR1 SEHNR and CDR2 FQNEAQ (reference sequence). V lost 5 bases and J lost 4; bases outside the gene matches: 6. The DNA for the CDR3 is TGTGCCAGCAGCCCATTACTAGCGGGGGGATACAATGAGCAGTTCTTC. Amino acid sequence: CASSPLLAGGYNEQFF.

V gene TRBV4-1 combines with J gene TRBJ2-3; 7 bases line up with TRBD2. The germline V gene has CDR1 MGHRA and CDR2 YSYEKL. The junction had 5 bases not matched to a gene; V was cut back by 1 base and J by 4 bases. The CDR3 runs to 15 residues. The CDR3: CASSQVGAGPDTQYF. The CDR3 region has the DNA TGCGCCAGCAGCCAAGTGGGAGCGGGGCCAGATACGCAGTATTTT.

In its sample, this clonotype was seen a few times. The V call is TRBV25-1, the J call TRBJ2-7; tentatively, D is TRBD1 (6 bases). This CDR3 has 14 residues. Germline CDR1 and CDR2: MGHDK and SYGVNS. Deletions cut 6 bases from V and 6 bases from J, with 18 bases between. DNA for the CDR3: TGTGCCAGCAGGGAGGCAGGGGTAGGGAGCGAGCAGTACTTC. It is translated as CASREAGVGSEQYF.

The rearrangement uses TRBV20-1 and TRBJ2-1, with D perhaps given as TRBD1 or TRBD2 (6 bases each). The CDR3 consists of 13 residues. Germline V CDR1 and CDR2: DFQATT, SNEGSKA (reference sequence). V was clipped by 5 bases and J by 7 bases, with 15 bases between them. CDR3 coding DNA: TGCAGTGCTCCGGTGGAGGGGGGAAATGAGCAGTTCTTC. It specifies CSAPVEGGNEQFF.

This clonotype was counted a single time. The V call is TRBV20-1, the J call TRBJ2-1, with 14 positions matching TRBD2. V dropped 2 bases and J dropped 10; count of bases not matched to a gene: 16. This CDR3 has 18 amino acids. CDR1 and CDR2 (germline): DFQATT, SNEGSKA (reference sequence). The CDR3 region is CSARSPNSGLAGGNEQFF. In nucleotides, the CDR3 is TGCAGTGCTAGATCTCCAAACTCCGGACTAGCGGGGGGTAACGAGCAGTTCTTC.

The chain uses TRBV27 and TRBJ2-2; 8 nucleotides agree with TRBD1. The CDR3 runs to 13 residues. V trimming: 2 bases; J trimming: 10 bases; junction bases outside the gene matches: 3. Per germline, CDR1 MNHEY and CDR2 SMNVEV (reference sequence). The CDR3 loop reads CASSLLQGAELFF. The DNA of the CDR3 is TGTGCCAGCAGTTTACTTCAGGGGGCGGAGCTGTTTTTT.

The sample holds a few counts of this clonotype. Mismatch with germline at one junction end may stem from a read error. The rearrangement links TRBV20-1 to TRBJ2-2; 10 nucleotides align to TRBD2. The germline CDR1 and CDR2 sequences are DFQATT and SNEGSKA (reference sequence). The CDR3 loop spans 16 amino acids. CDR3 loop: CSARDWTSGVTGGLFF. CDR3 in DNA: TGCAGTGCTAGAGATTGGACTAGCGGCGTCACCGGGGGGCTGTTTTTT.

For this clonotype: One junction end does not reproduce the germline sequence, and a read error may be involved. The chain joins TRBV29-1 to TRBJ1-2, with unresolved D. Per germline, CDR1 SQVTM and CDR2 ANQGSEA. CDR3 length equals 11 residues. Here the CDR3 reads CSVAAGPPSAF. The CDR3 bases are TGCAGCGTTGCGGCCGGTCCGCCTAGCGCCTTC.

J is TRBJ1-1 and V is TRBV29-1; no reliable D call. Germline V lookup: CDR1 SQVTM, CDR2 ANQGSEA. CDR3 length: 12 residues. Trimming took off 7 bases at V and 11 bases at J, with 20 bases between the two ends. The CDR3 sequence: CSASVIDELAFF. DNA of the CDR3: TGCAGCGCATCCGTTATCGACGAATTGGCTTTCTTT.